These T cell receptor beta chains were read from a single sample in a study of Ad26.COV2.S vaccination and SARS-CoV-2 variants. Profiled with immunoSEQ multiplex PCR; TCRdb holds only in-frame clones, not every one. In the table there are just over 350,000 clones, approximately 81% of which are singletons. Sequences were derived from peripheral blood, sampled in a trial of Ad26.COV2.S vaccine versus placebo. These receptors all stem from a person aged 18-60 years who received the Ad26.COV2.S COVID-19 vaccine or a placebo. The CDR3 runs from the conserved cysteine through the conserved F or W. The order of the fields is clone size, D gene, V gene, J gene, CDR3 protein, CDR3 DNA. A D gene is named only where the DNA matches it firmly. Rows give clone size only sometimes, using once, few, many, or a class for an expanded clone.

NA	TRBD2	TRBV3-1/TRBV3-2	TRBJ2-5	CASSQGGSGRETQYF	TGTGCCAGCAGCCAAGGGGGTAGCGGGAGGGAGACCCAGTACTTC
NA	NA	TRBV4-3	TRBJ2-7	CASSQRDGSYEQYF	TGCGCCAGCAGCCAACGGGACGGGTCCTACGAGCAGTACTTC
NA	TRBD1	TRBV18	TRBJ2-5	CASSRLGTGGLETQYF	TGTGCCAGCTCCCGCCTAGGTACAGGGGGCTTGGAGACCCAGTACTTC
NA	NA	TRBV7-9	TRBJ1-4	CASRATATNEKLFF	TGTGCCAGTAGGGCAACTGCAACTAATGAAAAACTGTTTTTT
NA	NA	TRBV6-2/TRBV6-3	TRBJ2-1	CASSYDSYNEQFF	TGTGCCAGCAGTTACGACAGCTACAATGAGCAGTTCTTC
NA	TRBD1	TRBV7-9	TRBJ2-5	CASSLQGVRETQYF	TGTGCCAGCAGCCTACAGGGGGTCAGGGAGACCCAGTACTTC
NA	NA	TRBV11-3	TRBJ2-1	CASSLESGEDNEQFF	TGTGCCAGCAGCTTAGAATCCGGGGAGGACAATGAGCAGTTCTTC
NA	TRBD2	TRBV10-2	TRBJ2-7	CASSDSGRAGYEQYF	TGCGCCAGCAGCGATAGCGGGAGGGCCGGCTACGAGCAGTACTTC
few	TRBD1	TRBV19	TRBJ2-1	CASNKAGTAYSSYNEQFF	TGTGCCAGTAATAAAGCCGGGACAGCATATAGCTCCTACAATGAGCAGTTCTTC
NA	NA	TRBV6-2/TRBV6-3	TRBJ2-2	CASSLGQELFF	TGTGCCAGCAGTCTCGGACAGGAGCTGTTTTTT
once	NA	TRBV7-2	TRBJ2-3	CASTQAEGGLNLLGTQYF	TGTGCCAGCACTCAAGCGGAGGGGGGTTTGAACCTGTTGGGTACGCAGTATTTT
NA	NA	TRBV10-3	TRBJ1-2	CASGPLNYGYTF	TGTGCCTCTGGGCCCCTTAACTATGGCTACACCTTC
NA	TRBD1	TRBV6-2/TRBV6-3	TRBJ1-1	CASSGSLGGAKIMAFF	TGTGCCAGCAGTGGTTCTTTAGGGGGCGCGAAAATTATGGCTTTCTTT
NA	NA	TRBV30	TRBJ1-1	CAANRVGLDTEAFF	TGTGCCGCAAACAGGGTCGGTCTGGACACTGAAGCTTTCTTT
NA	NA	TRBV4-3	TRBJ1-4	CASSQWVSTNEKLFF	TGCGCCAGCAGCCAATGGGTTTCAACTAATGAAAAACTGTTTTTT
NA	NA	TRBV6-6	TRBJ2-2	CASRTQGGTGELFF	TGTGCCAGCAGGACTCAAGGCGGCACCGGGGAGCTGTTTTTT
NA	NA	TRBV6-2/TRBV6-3	TRBJ2-3	CASSYQSTDTQYF	TGTGCCAGCAGTTACCAAAGCACAGATACGCAGTATTTT
once	NA	TRBV11-2	TRBJ2-3	CASSPGLGTGGTQYF	TGTGCCAGCAGCCCAGGGTTAGGTACGGGTGGTACGCAGTATTTT
NA	TRBD2	TRBV6-4	TRBJ2-3	CASSDSAGVGDTQYF	TGTGCCAGCAGTGACTCAGCGGGAGTAGGAGATACGCAGTATTTT
NA	NA	TRBV3-1/TRBV3-2	TRBJ2-3	CASSQEGGPTDTQYF	TGTGCCAGCAGCCAAGAAGGCGGGCCCACAGATACGCAGTATTTT
NA	TRBD1	TRBV24-1	TRBJ1-5	CATSDGEDRPRPQHF	TGTGCCACCAGTGATGGGGAGGACAGGCCACGGCCCCAGCATTTT
NA	TRBD1	TRBV27	TRBJ2-3	CASSLLLDRGGAQYF	TGTGCCAGCAGTTTATTATTGGACAGGGGAGGAGCGCAGTATTTT
NA	TRBD2	TRBV7-6	TRBJ2-7	CASSLALGGVYEQYF	TGTGCCAGCAGCTTAGCCTTGGGAGGGGTCTACGAGCAGTACTTC
NA	NA	TRBV5-5	TRBJ2-5	CASTLQETQYF	TGTGCCAGCACCCTACAAGAGACCCAGTACTTC
NA	NA	TRBV6-5	TRBJ2-7	CASSYSTPYEQYF	TGTGCCAGCAGTTACTCGACCCCGTACGAGCAGTACTTC
NA	TRBD2	TRBV3-1/TRBV3-2	TRBJ2-1	CASRDYSGRTYNEQFF	TGTGCCAGCAGAGACTATAGCGGGAGAACCTACAATGAGCAGTTCTTC
NA	TRBD2	TRBV7-9	TRBJ2-1	CASSSRYSSGASYNEQFF	TGTGCCAGCAGCTCCAGATATTCTAGCGGGGCCTCCTACAATGAGCAGTTCTTC
NA	NA	TRBV3-1/TRBV3-2	TRBJ2-5	CASSHVGLRETQYF	TGTGCCAGCAGCCACGTGGGCCTCCGGGAGACCCAGTACTTC